This TCR beta chain was observed in a study of beta chain features in type 1 diabetes. General study points: There were fewer insertions and more deletions at the VDJ junctions of type 1 diabetes patients.

About this clone itself: Antigen unknown.

Reverse transcription of all isolated RNA meant that expressed TCRB transcripts were sequenced. Produced via immunoSEQ multiplex PCR; TCRdb's table is partial and in-frame only. The sample shows 150,000 to 160,000 clones, around 10% of them seen only once. The trim removed 5 bases at V and 8 bases at J, leaving 6 bases unmatched. Germline V lookup: CDR1 LNHNV, CDR2 YYDKDF (reference sequence). The CDR3 runs to 16 residues. Every single donor gave one heparinised blood draw, and these averaged around 110 mL. This chain connects TRBV15 to TRBJ2-1, with 16 bases aligning to TRBD2. This TCR derives from a man between 18 and 35 years old in good health. The sequenced sample was central memory CD4+ T cells from blood. The CDR3 here is CATSLGLAGGRDEQFF. CDR3 nucleotides: TGTGCCACCAGCCTGGGACTAGCGGGGGGGCGTGATGAGCAGTTCTTC.